The clone carrying this TCR beta chain has only a few counts. The V and J ends lost 0 bases and 0 bases respectively, with 12 bases between them. Germline V CDR1 and CDR2: ENHRY, SYGVKD. This CDR3 contains 16 residues. The data are from a study of type 1 and type 2 diabetes patients. The PCR template was genomic DNA. The TCR beta CDR3 region was amplified using 30 forward and 13 reverse primers. Via MiXCR, TCRdb re-called the multiplex PCR reads, giving one row per CDR3 protein. The sample includes about 270,000 distinct CDR3 sequences, roughly 48% of them seen just once. The rearrangement links TRBV10-3 to TRBJ2-7; possibly TRBD2 for D (5 bases). This receptor was taken from a young man with type 2 diabetes. The sample taken for sequencing was peripheral blood mononuclear cells (PBMCs). The CDR3 nucleotides are TGTGCCATCAGTGAGTCGTTCGGACTGAGCTCCTACGAGCAGTACTTC. This sequence encodes CAISESFGLSSYEQYF.